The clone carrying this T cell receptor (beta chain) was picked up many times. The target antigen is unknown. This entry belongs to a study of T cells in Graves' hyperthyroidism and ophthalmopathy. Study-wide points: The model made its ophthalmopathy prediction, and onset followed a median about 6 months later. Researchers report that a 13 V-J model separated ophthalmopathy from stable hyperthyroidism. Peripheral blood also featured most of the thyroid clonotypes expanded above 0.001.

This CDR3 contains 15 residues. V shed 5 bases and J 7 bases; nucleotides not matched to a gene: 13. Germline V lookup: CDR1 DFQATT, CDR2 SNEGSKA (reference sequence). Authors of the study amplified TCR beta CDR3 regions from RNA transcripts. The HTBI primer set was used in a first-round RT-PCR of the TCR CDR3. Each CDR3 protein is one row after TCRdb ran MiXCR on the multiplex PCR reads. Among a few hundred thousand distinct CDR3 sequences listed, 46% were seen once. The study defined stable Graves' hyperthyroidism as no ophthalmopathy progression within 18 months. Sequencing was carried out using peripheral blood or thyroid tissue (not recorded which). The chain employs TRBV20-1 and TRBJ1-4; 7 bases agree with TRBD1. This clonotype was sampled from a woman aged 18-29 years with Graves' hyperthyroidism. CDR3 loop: CSADREGGLSEKLFF. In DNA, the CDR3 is TGCAGTGCTGACAGGGAAGGGGGACTGAGTGAAAAACTGTTTTTT.